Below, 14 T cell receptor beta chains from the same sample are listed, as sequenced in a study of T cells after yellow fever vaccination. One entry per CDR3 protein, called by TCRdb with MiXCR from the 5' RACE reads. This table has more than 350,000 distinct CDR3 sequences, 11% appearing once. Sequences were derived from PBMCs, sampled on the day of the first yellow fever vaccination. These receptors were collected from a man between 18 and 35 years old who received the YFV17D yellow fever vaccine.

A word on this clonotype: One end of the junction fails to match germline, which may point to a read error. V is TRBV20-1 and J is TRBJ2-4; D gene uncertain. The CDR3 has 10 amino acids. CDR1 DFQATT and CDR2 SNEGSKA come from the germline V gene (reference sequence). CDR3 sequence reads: CPGAKNIQYF. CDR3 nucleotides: TGTCCCGGCGCCAAAAACATTCAGTACTTC.

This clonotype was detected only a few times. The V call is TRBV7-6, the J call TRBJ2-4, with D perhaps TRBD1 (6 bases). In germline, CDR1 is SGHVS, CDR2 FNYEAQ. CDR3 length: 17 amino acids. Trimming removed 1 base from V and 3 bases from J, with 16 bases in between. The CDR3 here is CASSLDSGAWGKNIQYF. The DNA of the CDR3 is TGTGCCAGCAGCTTAGATTCAGGGGCCTGGGGCAAAAACATTCAGTACTTC.

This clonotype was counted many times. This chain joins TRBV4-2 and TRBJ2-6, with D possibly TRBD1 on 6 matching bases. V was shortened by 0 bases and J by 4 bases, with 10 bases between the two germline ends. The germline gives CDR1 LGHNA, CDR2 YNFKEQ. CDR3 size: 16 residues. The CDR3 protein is CASSQEAGDGANVLTF. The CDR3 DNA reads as TGTGCCAGCAGCCAAGAAGCAGGGGACGGGGCCAACGTCCTGACTTTC.

This CDR3 is CASSLNAGSGNTIYF. DNA of the CDR3: TGTGCCAGCAGCTTAAATGCAGGGTCTGGAAACACCATATATTTT. V gene TRBV7-2 combines with J gene TRBJ1-3, with D possibly being TRBD1 (5 bases). There are 15 residues in the CDR3. V was clipped by 2 bases and J by 1 base, with 9 bases between them. The germline gives CDR1 SGHTA, CDR2 FQGNSA.

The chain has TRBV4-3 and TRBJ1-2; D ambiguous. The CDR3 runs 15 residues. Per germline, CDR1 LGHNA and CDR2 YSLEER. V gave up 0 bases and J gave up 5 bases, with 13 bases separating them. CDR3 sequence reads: CASSQDRGSPYGYTF. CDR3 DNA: TGCGCCAGCAGCCAAGATCGCGGCAGCCCATATGGCTACACCTTC.

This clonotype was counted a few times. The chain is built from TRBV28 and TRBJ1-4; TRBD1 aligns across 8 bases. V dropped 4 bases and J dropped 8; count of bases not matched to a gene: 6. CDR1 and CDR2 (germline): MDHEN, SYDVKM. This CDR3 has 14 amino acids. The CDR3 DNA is TGTGCCAGCAGTTCGAGGACAGGGCACGAAAAACTGTTTTTT. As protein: CASSSRTGHEKLFF.

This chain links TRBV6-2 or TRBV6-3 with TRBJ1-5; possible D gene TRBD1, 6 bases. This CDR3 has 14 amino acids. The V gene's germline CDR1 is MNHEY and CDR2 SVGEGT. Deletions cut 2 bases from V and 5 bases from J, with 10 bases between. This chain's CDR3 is CASSYLGGYQPQHF. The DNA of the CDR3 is TGTGCCAGCAGTTACCTAGGGGGGTATCAGCCCCAGCATTTT.

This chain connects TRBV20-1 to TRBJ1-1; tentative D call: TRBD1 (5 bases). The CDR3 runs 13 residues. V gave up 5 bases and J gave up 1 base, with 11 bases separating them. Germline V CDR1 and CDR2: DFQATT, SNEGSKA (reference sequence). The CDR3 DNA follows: TGCAGTGCTCCGCCGGGGACGAACACTGAAGCTTTCTTT. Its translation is CSAPPGTNTEAFF.

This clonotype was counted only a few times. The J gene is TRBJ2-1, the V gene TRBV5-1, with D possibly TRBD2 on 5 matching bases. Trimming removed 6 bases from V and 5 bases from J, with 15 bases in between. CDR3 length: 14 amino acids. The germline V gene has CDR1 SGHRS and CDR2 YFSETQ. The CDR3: CASTRTSRDNEQFF. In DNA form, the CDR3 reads TGCGCCAGCACCCGGACTTCGCGGGACAATGAGCAGTTCTTC.

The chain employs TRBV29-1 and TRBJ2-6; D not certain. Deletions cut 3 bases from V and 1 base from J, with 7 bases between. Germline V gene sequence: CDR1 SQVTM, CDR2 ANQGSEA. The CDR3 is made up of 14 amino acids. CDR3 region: CSVEIGSGANVLTF. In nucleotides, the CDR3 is TGCAGCGTTGAGATCGGTTCTGGGGCCAACGTCCTGACTTTC.

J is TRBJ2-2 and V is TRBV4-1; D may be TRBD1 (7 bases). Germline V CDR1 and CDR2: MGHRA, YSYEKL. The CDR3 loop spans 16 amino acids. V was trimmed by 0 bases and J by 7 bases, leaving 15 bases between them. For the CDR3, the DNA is TGCGCCAGCAGCCAAGATCCGGCAGGGGGACTCGGGGAGCTGTTTTTT. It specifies CASSQDPAGGLGELFF.

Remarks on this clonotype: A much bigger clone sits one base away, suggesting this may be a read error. The CDR3 here is CASSPGAASGPYNEQFF. For the CDR3, the DNA is TGTGCCAGCAGCCCTGGGGCGGCTAGCGGGCCTTACAATGAGCAGTTCTTC. The chain recombines TRBV9 with TRBJ2-1, with TRBD2 matching 8 bases. Germline values: CDR1 SGDLS, CDR2 YYNGEE. The CDR3 contains 17 residues. Trimming removed 4 bases from V and 4 bases from J; junction bases left unmatched: 13.

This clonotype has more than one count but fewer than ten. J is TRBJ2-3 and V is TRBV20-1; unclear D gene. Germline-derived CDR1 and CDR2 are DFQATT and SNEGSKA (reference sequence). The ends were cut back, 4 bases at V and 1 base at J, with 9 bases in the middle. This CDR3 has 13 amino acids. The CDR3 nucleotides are TGCAGTGCTACTCAGACGCGCACAGATACGCAGTATTTT. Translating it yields CSATQTRTDTQYF.

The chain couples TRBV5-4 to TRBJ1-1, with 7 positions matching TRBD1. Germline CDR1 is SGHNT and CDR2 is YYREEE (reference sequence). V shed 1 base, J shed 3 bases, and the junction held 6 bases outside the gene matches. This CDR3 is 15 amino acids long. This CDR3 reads CASSLIGTADTEAFF. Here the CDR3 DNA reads TGTGCCAGCAGCTTGATTGGGACAGCAGACACTGAAGCTTTCTTT.